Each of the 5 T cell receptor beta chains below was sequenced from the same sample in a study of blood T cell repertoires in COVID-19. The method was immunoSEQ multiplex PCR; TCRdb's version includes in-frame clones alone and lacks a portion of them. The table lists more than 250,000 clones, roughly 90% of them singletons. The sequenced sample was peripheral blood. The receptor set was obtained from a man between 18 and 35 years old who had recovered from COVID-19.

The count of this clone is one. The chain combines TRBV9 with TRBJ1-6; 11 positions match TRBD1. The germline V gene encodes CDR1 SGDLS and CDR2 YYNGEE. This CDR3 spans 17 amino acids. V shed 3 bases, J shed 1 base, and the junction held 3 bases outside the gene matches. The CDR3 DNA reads TGTGCCAGCAGCGCGGGACAGGGGGGGTCCTATAATTCACCCCTCCACTTT. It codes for CASSAGQGGSYNSPLHF.

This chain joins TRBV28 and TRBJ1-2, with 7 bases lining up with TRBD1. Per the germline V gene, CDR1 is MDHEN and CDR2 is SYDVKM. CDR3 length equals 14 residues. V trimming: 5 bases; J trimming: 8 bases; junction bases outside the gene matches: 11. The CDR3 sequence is CASSTPRQGDGYTF. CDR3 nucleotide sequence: TGTGCCAGCAGTACACCCCGGCAGGGGGACGGCTACACCTTC.

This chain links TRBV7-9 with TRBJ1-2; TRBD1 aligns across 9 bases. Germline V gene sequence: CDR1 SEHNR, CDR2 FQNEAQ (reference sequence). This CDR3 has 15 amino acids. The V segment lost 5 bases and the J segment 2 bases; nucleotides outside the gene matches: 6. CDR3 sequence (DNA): TGTGCCAGCAGCCGGACAGGGGCGGTAAACTATGGCTACACCTTC. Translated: CASSRTGAVNYGYTF. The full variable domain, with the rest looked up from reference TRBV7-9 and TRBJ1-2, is DTGVSQNPRHKITKRGQNVTFRCDPISEHNRLYWYRQTLGQGPEFLTYFQNEAQLEKSRLLSDRFSAERPKGSFSTLEIQRTEQGDSAMYLCASSRTGAVNYGYTFGSGTRLTVV.

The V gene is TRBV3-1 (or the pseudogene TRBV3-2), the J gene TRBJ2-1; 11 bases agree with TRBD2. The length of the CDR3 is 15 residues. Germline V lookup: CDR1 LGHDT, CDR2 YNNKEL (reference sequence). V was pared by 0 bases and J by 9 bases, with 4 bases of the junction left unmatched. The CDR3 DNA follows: TGTGCCAGCAGCCAAGACCTAGCGGGGGGAGGTGAGCAGTTCTTC. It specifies CASSQDLAGGGEQFF.

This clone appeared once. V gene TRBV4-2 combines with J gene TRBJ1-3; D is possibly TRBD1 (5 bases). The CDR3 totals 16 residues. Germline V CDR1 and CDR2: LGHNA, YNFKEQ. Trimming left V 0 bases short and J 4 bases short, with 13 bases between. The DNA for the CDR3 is TGTGCCAGCAGCCAAGATGGTGCAGGGCTAGGAAACACCATATATTTT. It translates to CASSQDGAGLGNTIYF.